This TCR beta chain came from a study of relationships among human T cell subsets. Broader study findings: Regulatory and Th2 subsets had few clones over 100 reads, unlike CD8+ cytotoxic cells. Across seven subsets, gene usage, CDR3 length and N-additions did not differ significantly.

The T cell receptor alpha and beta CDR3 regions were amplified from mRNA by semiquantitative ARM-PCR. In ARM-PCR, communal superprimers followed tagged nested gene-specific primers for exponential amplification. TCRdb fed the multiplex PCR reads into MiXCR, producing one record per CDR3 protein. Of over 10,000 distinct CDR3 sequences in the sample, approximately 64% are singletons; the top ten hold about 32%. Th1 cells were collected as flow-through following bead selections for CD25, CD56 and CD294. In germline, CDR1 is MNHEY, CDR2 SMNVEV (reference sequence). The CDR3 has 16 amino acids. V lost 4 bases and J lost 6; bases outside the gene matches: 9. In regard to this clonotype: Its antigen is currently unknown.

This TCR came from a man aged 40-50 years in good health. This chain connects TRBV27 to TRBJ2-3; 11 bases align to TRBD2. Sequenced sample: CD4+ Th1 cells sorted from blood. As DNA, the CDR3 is TGTGCCAGCAGTTCGCGGACTAGCGGGCTCGGGGATACGCAGTATTTT. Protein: CASSSRTSGLGDTQYF.